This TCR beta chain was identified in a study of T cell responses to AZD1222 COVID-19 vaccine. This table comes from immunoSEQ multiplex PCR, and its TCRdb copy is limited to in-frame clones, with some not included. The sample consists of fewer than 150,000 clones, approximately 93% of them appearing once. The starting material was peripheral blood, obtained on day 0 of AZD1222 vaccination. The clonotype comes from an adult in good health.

The CDR3 protein is CASSLAGRRVQYF. CDR3 nucleotides: TGTGCCAGCAGCTTGGCTGGTCGGCGTGTGCAGTACTTC. V is TRBV5-8 and J is TRBJ2-7, with D unresolved. Trimming shortened V by 0 bases and J by 9 bases, and 13 bases separated the two germline ends. The CDR3 consists of 13 residues. Germline V gene lookup returns CDR1 SGHTS and CDR2 YDEGEE.